A single sample is the source of the 23 T cell receptor beta chains below, sequenced in a study of cytomegalovirus exposure and HLA in healthy donors. In the PCR, 60 Vbeta and 13 Jbeta primers were used. Using immunoSEQ multiplex PCR, the repertoire was profiled, and TCRdb retains in-frame clones only, with some absent. The data show fewer than 150,000 clones, 75% to 80% seen once. The sample comprised PBMCs. The receptors originated from a woman aged 45-59 years in good health and CMV-seronegative.

The rearrangement uses TRBV6-5 and TRBJ1-2; 7 nucleotides match TRBD1. Germline lookup yields CDR1 MNHEY and CDR2 SVGAGI. Germline trimming cut 3 bases from V and 3 bases from J; bases unmatched to any gene: 7. The CDR3 covers 15 residues. The CDR3 loop reads CASSYHRTGDYGYTF. The CDR3 nucleotides read TGTGCCAGCAGTTATCATCGAACAGGGGACTATGGCTACACCTTC.

The chain uses TRBV7-2 and TRBJ2-4; 7 nucleotides agree with TRBD1. This CDR3 comprises 14 residues. J lost 8 bases, V lost 3 bases, and 7 bases had no gene match. From germline, CDR1 is SGHTA and CDR2 FQGNSA. In DNA, the CDR3 is TGTGCCAGCAGCTTCGACAGGGTTGGACACATTCAGTACTTC. It codes for CASSFDRVGHIQYF.

The chain combines TRBV7-2 with TRBJ1-1; 7 bases are a match to TRBD1. The CDR3 is made up of 16 amino acids. V gave up 3 bases and J gave up 0 bases; unmatched junction bases: 7. Germline values: CDR1 SGHTA, CDR2 FQGNSA. CDR3 in amino acids: CASSFRQGRMNTEAFF. As DNA, the CDR3 is TGTGCCAGCAGCTTTCGACAGGGACGGATGAACACTGAAGCTTTCTTT.

The gene calls are TRBV28 and TRBJ2-1, with 9 positions matching TRBD1. The CDR3 is 15 amino acids. Germline trimming cut 4 bases from V and 4 bases from J; bases unmatched to any gene: 5. Germline V lookup: CDR1 MDHEN, CDR2 SYDVKM. Here the CDR3 reads CASSSRGQGYNEQFF. The CDR3 DNA sequence: TGTGCCAGCAGTTCCCGTGGACAGGGGTACAATGAGCAGTTCTTC.

The rearrangement uses TRBV27 and TRBJ2-6; 10 bases match TRBD1. The CDR3 has 17 residues. Germline CDR1 reads MNHEY; CDR2 reads SMNVEV (reference sequence). Unmatched junction bases numbered 9, after V lost 8 bases and J lost 2 bases. CDR3: CASSPGTGVPGANVLTF. The CDR3 coding sequence is TGTGCCAGCTCCCCCGGGACAGGGGTGCCTGGGGCCAACGTCCTGACTTTC.

In this sample, this clone turned up once. The J gene is TRBJ1-2, the V gene TRBV7-9; 8 bases agree with TRBD1. CDR1 and CDR2 from the germline V gene are SEHNR and FQNEAQ (reference sequence). The CDR3 loop spans 16 amino acids. V was pared by 3 bases and J by 0 bases, with 6 bases of the junction left unmatched. CDR3 bases: TGTGCCAGCAGCTTTAGGGACAGGCCTTCTAACTATGGCTACACCTTC. This gives the protein CASSFRDRPSNYGYTF.

The chain links TRBV29-1 to TRBJ1-2, with a weak D call TRBD1 (5 bases). Germline lookup yields CDR1 SQVTM and CDR2 ANQGSEA. This CDR3 is 12 amino acids long. Trimming took 2 bases from V and 5 from J, leaving 9 bases between them. The CDR3 protein is CSVEQGRYGYTF. DNA for the CDR3: TGCAGCGTTGAACAGGGAAGGTATGGCTACACCTTC.

This clone turned up a few times. This chain joins TRBV9 and TRBJ1-6; 8 bases fit TRBD1. V was pared by 5 bases and J by 5 bases, with 3 bases of the junction left unmatched. Germline assignment: CDR1 SGDLS and CDR2 YYNGEE. This CDR3 is built from 14 residues. For the CDR3, the DNA is TGTGCCAGCAGTTCGACAGGGGATAATTCACCCCTCCACTTT. Protein: CASSSTGDNSPLHF.

This clone has a single count. Written as DNA, the CDR3 is TGCGCCAGGCCGCGGGGTATCCATGGCTACACCTTC. Translation: CARPRGIHGYTF. The V gene is TRBV10-1, the J gene TRBJ1-2; D unclear. Germline V gene data show CDR1 as WNHNN and CDR2 as SYGVQD (reference sequence). Deletions cut 9 bases from V and 6 bases from J, with 14 bases between. The CDR3 sequence is 12 residues long.

The table lists this clone with a few counts. The chain is built from TRBV5-1 and TRBJ2-7, with no clear D. The CDR3 sequence is 14 residues long. With 5 bases removed from V and 1 base from J, the gap between germline ends came to 13 bases. Germline assignment: CDR1 SGHRS and CDR2 YFSETQ. DNA of the CDR3: TGCGCCAGCAGTGTCGAGAGGCCGTCCTACGAGCAGTACTTC. Protein sequence: CASSVERPSYEQYF.

This clone has a single count. V and J are TRBV2 and TRBJ2-3; D perhaps matches TRBD2 (6 bases). The CDR3 loop spans 13 amino acids. V dropped 3 bases and J dropped 7 bases, with 11 bases sitting between them. Germline CDR1 and CDR2: SNHLY and FYNNEI. CDR3 sequence: CASSEWEANTQYF. In DNA, the CDR3 is TGTGCCAGCAGTGAGTGGGAGGCGAATACGCAGTATTTT.

The chain couples TRBV30 to TRBJ1-4; the D gene is possibly TRBD1 (6 bases). The CDR3 consists of 14 residues. The V and J ends lost 3 bases and 8 bases respectively, with 16 bases between them. Germline loops: CDR1 GTSNPN, CDR2 SVGIG (reference sequence). The CDR3 region is CAWRNIGGREKLFF. For the CDR3, the DNA is TGTGCCTGGAGAAACATAGGGGGACGGGAAAAACTGTTTTTT.

This chain links TRBV28 with TRBJ2-1; D is unresolved. Between the trimmed V and J ends, which lost 5 bases and 9 bases, there was a span of 8 bases. CDR3 size: 11 residues. The germline gives CDR1 MDHEN, CDR2 SYDVKM. The CDR3 protein is CASSRGGEQFF. In DNA, the CDR3 is TGTGCCAGCAGTCGAGGTGGTGAGCAGTTCTTC.

The chain joins TRBV10-3 to TRBJ2-1, with TRBD1 matching over 8 bases. The CDR3 covers 15 residues. After removal of 6 bases from V and 4 bases from J, the junction contained 8 bases not matched to a gene. CDR1 and CDR2 (germline): ENHRY, SYGVKD. The CDR3 region has the DNA TGTGCCATCAGCCCCGTGGGGACAGGTTACAATGAGCAGTTCTTC. Translating it yields CAISPVGTGYNEQFF.

This chain joins TRBV6-5 and TRBJ1-6; D remains unclear. CDR1 MNHEY and CDR2 SVGAGI come from the germline V gene. The CDR3 consists of 14 residues. V lost 6 bases to trimming and J lost 0 bases, with 6 bases between them. The CDR3 here is CASRESSYNSPLHF. As DNA, the CDR3 is TGTGCCAGCAGGGAGAGCTCCTATAATTCACCCCTCCACTTT.

The chain joins TRBV4-1 to TRBJ2-7; 9 positions match TRBD2. The junction had 12 bases not matched to a gene; V was cut back by 6 bases and J by 3 bases. The CDR3 covers 16 residues. Per the germline V gene, CDR1 is MGHRA and CDR2 is YSYEKL. The CDR3 bases are TGCGCCAGCAGTTGGACTAGCGACTTTTCCCGCTACGAGCAGTACTTC. Translated, it gives CASSWTSDFSRYEQYF.

The chain combines TRBV4-3 with TRBJ1-2; D might be TRBD1 (5 bases). Germline V CDR1 and CDR2: LGHNA, YSLEER. Trimming removed 0 bases from V and 7 bases from J, with 12 bases in between. The CDR3 is 14 residues long. The CDR3: CASSQDKRGFGYTF. The CDR3 DNA is TGCGCCAGCAGCCAAGATAAAAGGGGTTTTGGCTACACCTTC.

The chain has TRBV5-4 and TRBJ1-2; D perhaps matches TRBD1 (6 bases). CDR1 and CDR2 from the germline V gene are SGHNT and YYREEE (reference sequence). V was shortened by 7 bases and J by 4 bases, with 8 bases between the two germline ends. This CDR3 is 11 amino acids long. CDR3 bases: TGTGCCAGCCGGGACATCTATGGCTACACCTTC. It encodes CASRDIYGYTF.

This clone has a single count. J is TRBJ2-2 and V is TRBV6-1; TRBD2 might be the D (5 bases). Trimming shortened V by 7 bases and J by 6 bases, and 15 bases separated the two germline ends. Germline lookup yields CDR1 MNHNS and CDR2 SASEGT. The length of the CDR3 is 14 residues. The CDR3 reads CASNPGKPAGELFF. CDR3 DNA: TGTGCCAGCAACCCCGGGAAGCCAGCCGGGGAGCTGTTTTTT.

This clone was picked up a small number of times. The chain links TRBV6-5 to TRBJ1-2; 11 bases map to TRBD1. Germline CDR1 MNHEY, CDR2 SVGAGI. The J segment lost 4 bases and the V segment lost 2 bases, leaving 6 bases of the junction unmatched. This CDR3 is 16 amino acids long. The CDR3 here is CASSYVRTGGGYGYTF. The CDR3 region has the DNA TGTGCCAGCAGTTACGTCCGGACAGGGGGCGGCTATGGCTACACCTTC.

V and J are TRBV5-1 and TRBJ2-1; D remains ambiguous. From germline, CDR1 is SGHRS and CDR2 YFSETQ. V lost 0 bases, J lost 0 bases, and 10 bases lay in between. CDR3 size: 16 residues. Written as DNA, the CDR3 is TGCGCCAGCAGCTTGGGGCAGGCCAGCTCCTACAATGAGCAGTTCTTC. Its protein is CASSLGQASSYNEQFF.

This clone was picked up a small number of times. The CDR3 nucleotides read TGTGCCAGTAGTAGGGCAGCTGGAAACACCATATATTTT. Translating gives CASSRAAGNTIYF. This chain connects TRBV19 to TRBJ1-3; no clear D gene. CDR3 length: 13 amino acids. Germline-derived CDR1 and CDR2 are LNHDA and SQIVND (reference sequence). Trimming pared 4 bases from V and 2 bases from J, leaving 6 bases between.

This clone has only one observation. The V call is TRBV10-3, the J call TRBJ2-5; TRBD2 matches at 9 bases. The germline gives CDR1 ENHRY, CDR2 SYGVKD. This CDR3 comprises 17 residues. Trimming cost V 0 bases and J 7 bases; bases outside gene matches: 12. In nucleotides, the CDR3 is TGTGCCATCAGTGAGTCGTTTGAGCGGGGGGTCCTACGGACCCAGTACTTC. It yields the protein CAISESFERGVLRTQYF.